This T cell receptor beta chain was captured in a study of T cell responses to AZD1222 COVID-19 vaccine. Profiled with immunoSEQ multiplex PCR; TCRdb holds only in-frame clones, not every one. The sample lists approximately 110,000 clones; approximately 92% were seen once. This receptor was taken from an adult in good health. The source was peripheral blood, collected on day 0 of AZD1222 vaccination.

The CDR3 bases are TGTGCCAGCAGCTCAGGACTAGCGGGCACCGGGGAGCTGTTTTTT. As protein: CASSSGLAGTGELFF. The rearrangement links TRBV7-3 to TRBJ2-2; TRBD2 matches at 11 bases. Germline CDR1 reads SGHTA; CDR2 reads FQGTGA. This CDR3 is built from 15 residues. V dropped 4 bases and J dropped 4; count of bases not matched to a gene: 2. The variable domain in full, with the rest retrieved from reference TRBV7-3 and TRBJ2-2, is GAGVSQTPSNKVTEKGKYVELRCDPISGHTALYWYRQSLGQGPEFLIYFQGTGAADDSGLPNDRFFAVRPEGSVSTLKIQRTERGDSAVYLCASSSGLAGTGELFFGEGSRLTVL.